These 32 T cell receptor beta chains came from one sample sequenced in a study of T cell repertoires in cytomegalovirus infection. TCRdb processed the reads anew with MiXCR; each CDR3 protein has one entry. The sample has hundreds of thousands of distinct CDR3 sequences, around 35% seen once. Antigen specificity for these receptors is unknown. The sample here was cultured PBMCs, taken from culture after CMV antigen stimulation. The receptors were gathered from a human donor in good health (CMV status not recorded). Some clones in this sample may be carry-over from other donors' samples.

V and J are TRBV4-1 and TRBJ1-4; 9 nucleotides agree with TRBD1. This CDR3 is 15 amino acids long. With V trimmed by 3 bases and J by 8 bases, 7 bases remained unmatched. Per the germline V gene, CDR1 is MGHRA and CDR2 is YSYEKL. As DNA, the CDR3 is TGCGCCAGCAGCCAGGGGGGACAGGGAGCAGAAAAACTGTTTTTT. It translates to CASSQGGQGAEKLFF.

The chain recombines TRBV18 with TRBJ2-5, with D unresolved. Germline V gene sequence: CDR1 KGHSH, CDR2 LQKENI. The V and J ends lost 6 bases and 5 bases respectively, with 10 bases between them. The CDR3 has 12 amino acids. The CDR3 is CASSPYPETQYF. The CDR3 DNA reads TGTGCCAGCTCCCCCTACCCTGAGACCCAGTACTTC.

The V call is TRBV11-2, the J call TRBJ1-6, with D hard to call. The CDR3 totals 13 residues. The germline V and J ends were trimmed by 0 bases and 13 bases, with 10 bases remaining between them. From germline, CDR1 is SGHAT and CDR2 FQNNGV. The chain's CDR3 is CASSLDRGTPLHF. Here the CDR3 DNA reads TGTGCCAGCAGCTTAGATCGGGGTACGCCCCTCCACTTT.

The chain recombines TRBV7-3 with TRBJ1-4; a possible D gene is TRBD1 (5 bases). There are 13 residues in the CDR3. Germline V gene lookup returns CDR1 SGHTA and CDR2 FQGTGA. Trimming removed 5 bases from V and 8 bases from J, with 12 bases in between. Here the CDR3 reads CASSQGHGEKLFF. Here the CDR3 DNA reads TGTGCCAGCAGCCAGGGCCACGGGGAAAAACTGTTTTTT.

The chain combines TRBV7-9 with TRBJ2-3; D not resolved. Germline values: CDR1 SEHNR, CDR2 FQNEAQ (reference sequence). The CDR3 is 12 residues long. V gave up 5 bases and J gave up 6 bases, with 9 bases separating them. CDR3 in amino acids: CASSPAEDTQYF. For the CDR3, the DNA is TGTGCCAGCAGCCCCGCGGAGGATACGCAGTATTTT. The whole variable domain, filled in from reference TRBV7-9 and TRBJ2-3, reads DTGVSQNPRHKITKRGQNVTFRCDPISEHNRLYWYRQTLGQGPEFLTYFQNEAQLEKSRLLSDRFSAERPKGSFSTLEIQRTEQGDSAMYLCASSPAEDTQYFGPGTRLTVL.

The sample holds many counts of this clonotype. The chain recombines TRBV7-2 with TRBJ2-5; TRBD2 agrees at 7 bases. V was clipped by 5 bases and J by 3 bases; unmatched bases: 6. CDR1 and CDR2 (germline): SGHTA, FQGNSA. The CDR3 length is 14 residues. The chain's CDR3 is CASSPKLAKETQYF. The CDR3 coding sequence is TGTGCCAGCAGCCCAAAACTAGCGAAAGAGACCCAGTACTTC.

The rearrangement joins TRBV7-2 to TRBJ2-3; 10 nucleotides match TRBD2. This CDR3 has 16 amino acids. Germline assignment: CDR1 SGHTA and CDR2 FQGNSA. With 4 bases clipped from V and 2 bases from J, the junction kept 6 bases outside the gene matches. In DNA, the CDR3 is TGTGCCAGCAGCTCACTAGCGGGGATGGCCACAGATACGCAGTATTTT. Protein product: CASSSLAGMATDTQYF.

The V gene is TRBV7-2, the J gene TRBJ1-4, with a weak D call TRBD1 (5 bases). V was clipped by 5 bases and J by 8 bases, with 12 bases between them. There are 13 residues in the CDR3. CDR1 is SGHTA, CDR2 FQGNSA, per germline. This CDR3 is CASSPGPEEKLFF. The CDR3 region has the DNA TGTGCCAGCAGCCCAGGGCCAGAAGAAAAACTGTTTTTT.

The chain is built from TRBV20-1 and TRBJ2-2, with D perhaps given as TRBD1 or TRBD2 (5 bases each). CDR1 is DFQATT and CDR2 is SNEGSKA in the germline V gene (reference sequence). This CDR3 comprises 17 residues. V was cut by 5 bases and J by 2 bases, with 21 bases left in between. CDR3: CSAPVPFGDLNTGELFF. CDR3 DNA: TGCAGTGCTCCCGTCCCATTTGGGGACCTAAACACCGGGGAGCTGTTTTTT.

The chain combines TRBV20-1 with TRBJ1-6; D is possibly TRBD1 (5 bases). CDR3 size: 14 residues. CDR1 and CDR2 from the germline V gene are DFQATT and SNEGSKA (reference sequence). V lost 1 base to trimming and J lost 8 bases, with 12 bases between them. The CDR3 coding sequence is TGCAGTGCTAGAGTGGCGGGGGTACATTCACCCCTCCACTTT. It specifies CSARVAGVHSPLHF.

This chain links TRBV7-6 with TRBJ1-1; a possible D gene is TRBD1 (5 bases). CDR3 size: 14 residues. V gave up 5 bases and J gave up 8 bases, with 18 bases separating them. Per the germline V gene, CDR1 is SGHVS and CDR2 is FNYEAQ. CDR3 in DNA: TGTGCCAGCAGCCCTGGACCTTCGGGGCTCGAAGCTTTCTTT. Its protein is CASSPGPSGLEAFF.

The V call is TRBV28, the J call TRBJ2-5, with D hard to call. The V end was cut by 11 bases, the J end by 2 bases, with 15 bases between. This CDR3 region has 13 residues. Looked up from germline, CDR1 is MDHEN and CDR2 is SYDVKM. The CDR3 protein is CAVQNGVQETQYF. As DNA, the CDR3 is TGTGCCGTACAGAACGGTGTGCAAGAGACCCAGTACTTC.

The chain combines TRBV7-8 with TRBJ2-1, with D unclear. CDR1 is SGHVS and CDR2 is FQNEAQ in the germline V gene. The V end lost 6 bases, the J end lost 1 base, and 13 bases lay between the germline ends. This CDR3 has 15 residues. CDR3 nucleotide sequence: TGTGCCAGCAGTCTCTTAGTTCTATCCTACAATGAGCAGTTCTTC. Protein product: CASSLLVLSYNEQFF.

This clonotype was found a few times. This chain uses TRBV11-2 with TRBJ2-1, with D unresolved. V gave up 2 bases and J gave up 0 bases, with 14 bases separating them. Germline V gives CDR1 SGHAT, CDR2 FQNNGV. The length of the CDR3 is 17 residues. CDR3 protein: CASSLRFGSHSYNEQFF. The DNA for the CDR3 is TGTGCCAGCAGCTTACGGTTCGGGTCCCACTCCTACAATGAGCAGTTCTTC.

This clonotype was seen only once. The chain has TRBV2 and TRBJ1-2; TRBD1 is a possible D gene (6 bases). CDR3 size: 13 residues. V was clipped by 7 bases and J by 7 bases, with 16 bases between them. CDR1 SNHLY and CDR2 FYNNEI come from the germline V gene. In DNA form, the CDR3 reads TGTGCCAGCACTCAACAGGGAATAAGTGGCTACACCTTC. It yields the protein CASTQQGISGYTF.

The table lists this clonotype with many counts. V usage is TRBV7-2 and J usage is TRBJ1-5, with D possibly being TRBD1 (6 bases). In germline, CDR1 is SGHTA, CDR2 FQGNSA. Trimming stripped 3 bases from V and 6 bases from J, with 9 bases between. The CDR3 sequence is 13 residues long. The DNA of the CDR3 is TGTGCCAGCAGCTTCTCGGACAGTCAGCCCCAGCATTTT. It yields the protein CASSFSDSQPQHF.

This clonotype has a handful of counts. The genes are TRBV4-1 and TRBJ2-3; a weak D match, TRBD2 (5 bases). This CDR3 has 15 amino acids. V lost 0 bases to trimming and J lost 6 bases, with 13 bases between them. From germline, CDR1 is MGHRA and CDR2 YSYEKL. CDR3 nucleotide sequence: TGCGCCAGCAGCCAAGACGATAAAGGAGGTGATACGCAGTATTTT. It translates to CASSQDDKGGDTQYF.

Written as DNA, the CDR3 is TGTGCCAGCAGCTCCCGCATGGGATTTGAGCAAGAGACCCAGTACTTC. Amino acids: CASSSRMGFEQETQYF. The chain links TRBV5-4 to TRBJ2-5, with D unclear. V was clipped by 3 bases and J by 2 bases, with 17 bases between them. CDR3 length: 16 residues. Germline V gene data show CDR1 as SGHNT and CDR2 as YYREEE (reference sequence). The full variable domain, with the rest looked up from reference TRBV5-4 and TRBJ2-5, is ETGVTQSPTHLIKTRGQQVTLRCSSQSGHNTVSWYQQALGQGPQFIFQYYREEENGRGNFPPRFSGLQFPNYSSELNVNALELDDSALYLCASSSRMGFEQETQYFGPGTRLLVL.

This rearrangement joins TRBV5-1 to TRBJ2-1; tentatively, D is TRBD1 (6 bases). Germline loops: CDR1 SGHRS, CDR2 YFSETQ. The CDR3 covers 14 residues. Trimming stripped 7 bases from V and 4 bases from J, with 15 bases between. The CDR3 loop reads CASQRSGEYNEQFF. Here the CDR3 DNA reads TGCGCCAGCCAAAGGTCAGGGGAATACAATGAGCAGTTCTTC.

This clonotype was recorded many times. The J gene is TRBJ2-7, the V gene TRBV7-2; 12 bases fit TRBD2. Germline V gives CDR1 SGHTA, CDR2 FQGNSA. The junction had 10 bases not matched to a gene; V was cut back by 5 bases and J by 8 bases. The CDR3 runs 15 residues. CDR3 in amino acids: CASSPTSGRLSQQYF. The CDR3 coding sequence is TGTGCCAGCAGCCCTACTAGCGGGAGGCTCTCGCAGCAGTACTTC.

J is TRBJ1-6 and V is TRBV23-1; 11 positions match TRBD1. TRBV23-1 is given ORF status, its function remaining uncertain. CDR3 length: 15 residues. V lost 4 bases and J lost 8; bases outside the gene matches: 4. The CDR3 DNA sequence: TGCGCCAGCAGTCCCCGGGACAGGGGGTATTCACCCCTCCACTTT. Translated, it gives CASSPRDRGYSPLHF.

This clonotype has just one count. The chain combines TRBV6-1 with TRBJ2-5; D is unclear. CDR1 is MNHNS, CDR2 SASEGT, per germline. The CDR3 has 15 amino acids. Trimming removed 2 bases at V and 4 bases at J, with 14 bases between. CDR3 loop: CASSESAIGRETQYF. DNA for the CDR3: TGTGCCAGCAGTGAATCAGCTATAGGACGAGAGACCCAGTACTTC.

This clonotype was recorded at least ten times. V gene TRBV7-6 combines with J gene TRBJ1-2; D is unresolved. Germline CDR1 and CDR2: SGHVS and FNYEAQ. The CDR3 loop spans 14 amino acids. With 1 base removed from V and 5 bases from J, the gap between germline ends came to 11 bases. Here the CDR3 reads CASSLDATRYGYTF. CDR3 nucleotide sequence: TGTGCCAGCAGCTTAGATGCGACGCGGTATGGCTACACCTTC.

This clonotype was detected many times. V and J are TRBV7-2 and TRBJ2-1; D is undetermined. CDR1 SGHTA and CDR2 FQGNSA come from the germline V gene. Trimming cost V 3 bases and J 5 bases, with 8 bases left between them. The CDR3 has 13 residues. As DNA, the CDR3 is TGTGCCAGCAGCTTGGTCCCTAACAATGAGCAGTTCTTC. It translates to CASSLVPNNEQFF.

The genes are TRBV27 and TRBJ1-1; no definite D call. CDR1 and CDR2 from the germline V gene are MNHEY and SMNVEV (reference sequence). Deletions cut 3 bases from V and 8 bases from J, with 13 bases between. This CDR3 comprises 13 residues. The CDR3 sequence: CASSFGPRREAFF. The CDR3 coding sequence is TGTGCCAGCAGTTTTGGACCCCGGAGAGAAGCTTTCTTT.

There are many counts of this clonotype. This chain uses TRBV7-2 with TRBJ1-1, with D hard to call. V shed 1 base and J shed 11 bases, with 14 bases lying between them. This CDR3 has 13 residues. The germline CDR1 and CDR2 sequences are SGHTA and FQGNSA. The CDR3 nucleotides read TGTGCCAGCAGCTTAGACCAGGATTTGGTGGCTTTCTTT. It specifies CASSLDQDLVAFF. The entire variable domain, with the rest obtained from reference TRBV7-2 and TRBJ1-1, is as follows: GAGVSQSPSNKVTEKGKDVELRCDPISGHTALYWYRQSLGQGLEFLIYFQGNSAPDKSGLPSDRFSAERTGGSVSTLTIQRTQQEDSAVYLCASSLDQDLVAFFGQGTRLTVV.

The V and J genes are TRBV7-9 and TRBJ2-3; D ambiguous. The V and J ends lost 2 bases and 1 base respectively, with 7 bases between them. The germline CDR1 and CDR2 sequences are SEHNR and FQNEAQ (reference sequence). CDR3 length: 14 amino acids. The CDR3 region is CASSLNKGTDTQYF. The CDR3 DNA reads TGTGCCAGCAGCTTAAATAAGGGCACAGATACGCAGTATTTT.

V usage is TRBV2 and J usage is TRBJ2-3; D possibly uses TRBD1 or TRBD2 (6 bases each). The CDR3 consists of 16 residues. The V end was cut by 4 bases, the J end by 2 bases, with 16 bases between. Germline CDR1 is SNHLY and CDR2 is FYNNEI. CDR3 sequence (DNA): TGTGCCAGCAGTGGCCCGGAGGGGGAATACACAGATACGCAGTATTTT. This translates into CASSGPEGEYTDTQYF.

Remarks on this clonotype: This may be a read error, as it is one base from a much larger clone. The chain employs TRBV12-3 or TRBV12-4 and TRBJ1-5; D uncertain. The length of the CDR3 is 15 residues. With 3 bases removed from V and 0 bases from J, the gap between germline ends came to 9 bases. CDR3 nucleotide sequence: TGTGCCAGCAGTTTTGACAATTATAGCAATCAGCCCCAGCATTTT. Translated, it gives CASSFDNYSNQPQHF.

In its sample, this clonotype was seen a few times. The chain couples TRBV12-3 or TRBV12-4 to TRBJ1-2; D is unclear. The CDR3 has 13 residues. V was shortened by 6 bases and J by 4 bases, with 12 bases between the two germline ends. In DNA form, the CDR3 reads TGTGCCAGCAGCCTTGACGGTCCCTATGGCTACACCTTC. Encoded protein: CASSLDGPYGYTF.

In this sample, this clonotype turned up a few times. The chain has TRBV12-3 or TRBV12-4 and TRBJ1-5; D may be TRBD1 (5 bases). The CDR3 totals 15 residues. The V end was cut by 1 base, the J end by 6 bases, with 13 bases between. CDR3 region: CASSLGAGRIQPQHF. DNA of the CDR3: TGTGCCAGCAGTTTAGGGGCAGGGCGGATTCAGCCCCAGCATTTT.

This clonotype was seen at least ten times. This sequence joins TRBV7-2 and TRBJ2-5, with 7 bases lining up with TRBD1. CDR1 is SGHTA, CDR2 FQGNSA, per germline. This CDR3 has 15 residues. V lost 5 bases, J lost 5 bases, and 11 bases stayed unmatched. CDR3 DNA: TGTGCCAGCAGCCGTAACAGGGGATCGGGGGAGACCCAGTACTTC. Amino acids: CASSRNRGSGETQYF. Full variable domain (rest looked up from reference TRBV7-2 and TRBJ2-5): GAGVSQSPSNKVTEKGKDVELRCDPISGHTALYWYRQSLGQGLEFLIYFQGNSAPDKSGLPSDRFSAERTGGSVSTLTIQRTQQEDSAVYLCASSRNRGSGETQYFGPGTRLLVL.